The 19 T cell receptor beta chains listed next were all sequenced from one sample in a study of blood T cell repertoires in COVID-19. Measured with immunoSEQ multiplex PCR; TCRdb has only the in-frame clones, and not every one. Among about 74,000 clones listed, roughly 86% were seen once. The sequenced sample was peripheral blood. These receptors all come from a man aged 65-85 years with acute or convalescent COVID-19.

The chain uses TRBV6-5 and TRBJ1-1, with 7 positions matching TRBD1. The germline V gene encodes CDR1 MNHEY and CDR2 SVGAGI. The CDR3 is 15 amino acids. The junction had 12 bases not matched to a gene; V was cut back by 6 bases and J by 5 bases. CDR3 sequence: CASSPRTGTGTEAFF. The CDR3 coding sequence is TGTGCCAGCAGCCCCCGGACAGGCACGGGGACTGAAGCTTTCTTT.

The chain combines TRBV19 with TRBJ2-1; TRBD2 matches 8 bases. V shed 6 bases, J shed 6 bases, and the junction held 10 bases outside the gene matches. The germline V gene has CDR1 LNHDA and CDR2 SQIVND (reference sequence). The CDR3 contains 15 residues. The CDR3 DNA follows: TGTGCCAGTAGGTGGAATGAGCGGGGGATCAATGAGCAGTTCTTC. Protein product: CASRWNERGINEQFF.

This chain joins TRBV2 and TRBJ2-5; D unclear. The germline CDR1 and CDR2 sequences are SNHLY and FYNNEI. The CDR3 has 13 residues. Trimming cost V 3 bases and J 5 bases, with 10 bases left between them. The CDR3 loop reads CASSDQALETQYF. As DNA, the CDR3 is TGTGCCAGCAGTGACCAAGCCCTGGAGACCCAGTACTTC. Full variable domain (outside the CDR3, taken from reference TRBV2 and TRBJ2-5): EPEVTQTPSHQVTQMGQEVILRCVPISNHLYFYWYRQILGQKVEFLVSFYNNEISEKSEIFDDQFSVERPDGSNFTLKIRSTKLEDSAMYFCASSDQALETQYFGPGTRLLVL.

In its sample, this clone was seen a few times. This chain uses TRBV4-1 with TRBJ1-5; D is unclear. V lost 1 base to trimming and J lost 0 bases, with 10 bases between them. Germline loops: CDR1 MGHRA, CDR2 YSYEKL. The CDR3 runs to 16 residues. The CDR3 reads CASSQVEGLSNQPQHF. Here the CDR3 DNA reads TGCGCCAGCAGCCAAGTAGAGGGTCTTAGCAATCAGCCCCAGCATTTT.

V usage is TRBV19 and J usage is TRBJ2-4; D unclear. Germline loops: CDR1 LNHDA, CDR2 SQIVND (reference sequence). The CDR3 consists of 15 residues. Trimming pared 6 bases from V and 1 base from J, leaving 13 bases between. The CDR3 is CASRSGFWAKNIQYF. The CDR3 DNA reads as TGTGCCAGTAGATCGGGTTTCTGGGCCAAAAACATTCAGTACTTC.

The gene calls are TRBV11-2 and TRBJ2-7, with 8 bases fitting TRBD1. After removal of 6 bases from V and 3 bases from J, the junction contained 4 bases not matched to a gene. The CDR3 is 13 residues long. Germline loops: CDR1 SGHAT, CDR2 FQNNGV. The CDR3 sequence: CASRRQGRYEQYF. CDR3 nucleotides: TGTGCCAGCAGACGACAGGGGCGCTACGAGCAGTACTTC.

This chain links TRBV6-5 with TRBJ2-2, with 8 bases matching TRBD1. The CDR3 extends over 15 amino acids. Germline CDR1 and CDR2: MNHEY and SVGAGI. V shed 2 bases, J shed 6 bases, and the junction held 5 bases outside the gene matches. In DNA, the CDR3 is TGTGCCAGCAGTTACGGGACAGGTTTGGCCGGGGAGCTGTTTTTT. Its translation: CASSYGTGLAGELFF.

The J gene is TRBJ2-5, the V gene TRBV6-2 or TRBV6-3; 11 bases line up with TRBD2. The CDR3 runs 16 residues. Germline values: CDR1 MNHEY, CDR2 SVGEGT. The V segment lost 6 bases and the J segment 2 bases; nucleotides outside the gene matches: 8. This CDR3 reads CASSPTSGGDQETQYF. CDR3 DNA sequence: TGTGCCAGCAGCCCCACTAGCGGGGGTGATCAAGAGACCCAGTACTTC.

The chain combines TRBV27 with TRBJ2-2; a possible D gene is TRBD1 (5 bases). The V end was cut by 6 bases, the J end by 7 bases, with 18 bases between. This CDR3 has 15 residues. The germline V gene has CDR1 MNHEY and CDR2 SMNVEV (reference sequence). CDR3 coding DNA: TGTGCCAGCAGCGAGATACCAGGGAATGGCGGGGAGCTGTTTTTT. Amino acids: CASSEIPGNGGELFF.

This clone was picked up one time. The rearrangement joins TRBV7-8 to TRBJ2-7; 11 nucleotides match TRBD1. The CDR3 totals 17 residues. The germline gives CDR1 SGHVS, CDR2 FQNEAQ. The ends lost 4 bases at V and 3 bases at J; junction bases unmatched: 11. The CDR3, as DNA: TGTGCCAGCAGCTCCCCTCGCGACGGGACAGGGGGCTACGAGCAGTACTTC. Residues: CASSSPRDGTGGYEQYF.

The V gene is TRBV9, the J gene TRBJ2-1; D is unclear. The germline V gene has CDR1 SGDLS and CDR2 YYNGEE. The length of the CDR3 is 13 residues. Trimming shortened V by 4 bases and J by 0 bases, and 5 bases separated the two germline ends. The CDR3 protein is CASSSLSYNEQFF. Written as DNA, the CDR3 is TGTGCCAGCAGCAGCCTCTCCTACAATGAGCAGTTCTTC.

The genes are TRBV5-1 and TRBJ1-6; D is undetermined. The CDR3 has 13 amino acids. Trimming removed 4 bases from V and 13 bases from J, with 15 bases in between. From germline, CDR1 is SGHRS and CDR2 YFSETQ. The CDR3 nucleotides read TGCGCCAGCAGCACGATACCGACTAACCCCCTCCACTTT. It encodes CASSTIPTNPLHF. The full variable domain, its missing parts supplied by reference TRBV5-1 and TRBJ1-6, is KAGVTQTPRYLIKTRGQQVTLSCSPISGHRSVSWYQQTPGQGLQFLFEYFSETQRNKGNFPGRFSGRQFSNSRSEMNVSTLELGDSALYLCASSTIPTNPLHFGNGTRLTVT.

V and J are TRBV19 and TRBJ2-5; no definite D call. The CDR3 covers 11 residues. Looked up from germline, CDR1 is LNHDA and CDR2 is SQIVND (reference sequence). Trimming removed 5 bases at V and 2 bases at J, with 3 bases between. CDR3 loop: CASSLQETQYF. In DNA, the CDR3 is TGTGCCAGTAGTCTTCAAGAGACCCAGTACTTC.

The chain uses TRBV19 and TRBJ1-5; D unresolved. The germline V gene encodes CDR1 LNHDA and CDR2 SQIVND (reference sequence). CDR3 length: 15 residues. V gave up 7 bases and J gave up 10 bases, with 23 bases separating them. This CDR3 reads CASKVGSHQEPPQHF. The CDR3 DNA reads TGTGCCAGTAAGGTGGGCAGCCACCAAGAGCCACCCCAGCATTTT. The variable domain in full, with the rest retrieved from reference TRBV19 and TRBJ1-5, is DGGITQSPKYLFRKEGQNVTLSCEQNLNHDAMYWYRQDPGQGLRLIYYSQIVNDFQKGDIAEGYSVSREKKESFPLTVTSAQKNPTAFYLCASKVGSHQEPPQHFGDGTRLSIL.

The chain combines TRBV28 with TRBJ2-7; the D gene is possibly TRBD1 (6 bases). Germline V lookup: CDR1 MDHEN, CDR2 SYDVKM. V was cut by 6 bases and J by 5 bases, with 17 bases left in between. The CDR3 runs to 14 residues. CDR3 sequence (DNA): TGTGCCAGCAGCGTTATACAGGGATACAACGAGCAGTACTTC. It translates to CASSVIQGYNEQYF.

The chain carries TRBV7-2 and TRBJ1-4; no firm D call. This CDR3 contains 15 residues. The germline V gene encodes CDR1 SGHTA and CDR2 FQGNSA. V was shortened by 2 bases and J by 0 bases, with 7 bases between the two germline ends. The CDR3 nucleotides read TGTGCCAGCAGCTTAAGCGGCACAACTAATGAAAAACTGTTTTTT. This codes for CASSLSGTTNEKLFF.

The V gene is TRBV19, the J gene TRBJ1-1, with 10 bases fitting TRBD1. The CDR3 runs to 14 residues. Germline assignment: CDR1 LNHDA and CDR2 SQIVND (reference sequence). V lost 3 bases and J lost 5; bases outside the gene matches: 3. The CDR3 sequence is CASSMGQGRTEAFF. The CDR3, as DNA: TGTGCCAGTAGTATGGGACAGGGGCGAACTGAAGCTTTCTTT.

This sequence joins TRBV10-2 and TRBJ2-1; TRBD2 aligns across 12 bases. This CDR3 is built from 15 residues. Germline trimming cut 6 bases from V and 4 bases from J; bases unmatched to any gene: 4. CDR1 and CDR2 (germline): WSHSY, SAAADI. DNA of the CDR3: TGCGCCAGCAGCGCTACTAGCGGGGGGTACAATGAGCAGTTCTTC. Translation: CASSATSGGYNEQFF.

This clone has just a few counts. The genes are TRBV3-1 (or the pseudogene TRBV3-2) and TRBJ2-5; 14 bases map to TRBD2. V dropped 0 bases and J dropped 5; count of bases not matched to a gene: 8. The germline gives CDR1 LGHDT, CDR2 YNNKEL (reference sequence). The CDR3 length is 18 residues. CDR3 sequence: CASSQDIGTSGSQETQYF. The CDR3, as DNA: TGTGCCAGCAGCCAAGACATAGGGACTAGCGGGAGTCAGGAGACCCAGTACTTC.